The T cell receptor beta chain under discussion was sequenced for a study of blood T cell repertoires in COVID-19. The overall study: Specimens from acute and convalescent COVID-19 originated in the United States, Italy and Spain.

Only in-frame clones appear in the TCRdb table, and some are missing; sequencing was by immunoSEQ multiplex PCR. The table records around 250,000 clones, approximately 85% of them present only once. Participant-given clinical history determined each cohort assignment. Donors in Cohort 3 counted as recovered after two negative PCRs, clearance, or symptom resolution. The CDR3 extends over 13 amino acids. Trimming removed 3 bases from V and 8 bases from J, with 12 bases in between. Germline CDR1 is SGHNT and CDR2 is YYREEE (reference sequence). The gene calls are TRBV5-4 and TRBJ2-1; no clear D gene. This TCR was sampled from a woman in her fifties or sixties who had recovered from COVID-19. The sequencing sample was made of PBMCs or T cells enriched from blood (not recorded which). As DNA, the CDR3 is TGTGCCAGCAGCTCCTACGAGAGCGATGAGCAGTTCTTC. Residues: CASSSYESDEQFF.